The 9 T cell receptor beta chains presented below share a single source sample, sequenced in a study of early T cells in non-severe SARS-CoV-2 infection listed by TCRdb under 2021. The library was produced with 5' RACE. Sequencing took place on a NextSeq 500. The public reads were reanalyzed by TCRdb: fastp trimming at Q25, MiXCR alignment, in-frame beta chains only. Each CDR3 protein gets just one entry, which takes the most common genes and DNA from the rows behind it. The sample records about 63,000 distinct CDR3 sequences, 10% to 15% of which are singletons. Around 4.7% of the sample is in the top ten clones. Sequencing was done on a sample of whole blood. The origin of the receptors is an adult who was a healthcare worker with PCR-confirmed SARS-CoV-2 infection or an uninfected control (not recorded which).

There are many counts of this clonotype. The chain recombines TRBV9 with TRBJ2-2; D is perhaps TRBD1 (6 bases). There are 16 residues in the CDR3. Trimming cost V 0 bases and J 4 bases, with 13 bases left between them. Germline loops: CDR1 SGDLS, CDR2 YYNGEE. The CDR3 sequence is CASSVGTGLFTGELFF. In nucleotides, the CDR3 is TGTGCCAGCAGCGTAGGTACAGGGCTTTTCACCGGGGAGCTGTTTTTT.

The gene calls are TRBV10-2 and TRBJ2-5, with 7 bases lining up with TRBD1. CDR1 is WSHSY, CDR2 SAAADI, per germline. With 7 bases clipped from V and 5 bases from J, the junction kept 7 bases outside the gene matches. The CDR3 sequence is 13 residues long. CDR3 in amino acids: CASTRDRAETQYF. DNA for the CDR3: TGCGCCAGCACCCGAGACAGGGCGGAGACCCAGTACTTC.

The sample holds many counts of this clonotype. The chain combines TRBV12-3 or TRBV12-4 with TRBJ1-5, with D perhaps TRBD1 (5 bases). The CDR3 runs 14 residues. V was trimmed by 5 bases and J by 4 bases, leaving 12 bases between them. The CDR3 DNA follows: TGTGCCAGCAGTCCCGTCGGGGGGAATCAGCCCCAGCATTTT. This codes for CASSPVGGNQPQHF.

The CDR3 protein is CSASRTGTLNQPQHF. CDR3 in DNA: TGCAGTGCTAGCCGTACAGGGACCCTCAATCAGCCCCAGCATTTT. This sequence joins TRBV20-1 and TRBJ1-5; the D gene is possibly TRBD1 (6 bases). The CDR3 contains 15 residues. Germline V gene lookup returns CDR1 DFQATT and CDR2 SNEGSKA (reference sequence). With 3 bases removed from V and 3 bases from J, the gap between germline ends came to 15 bases.

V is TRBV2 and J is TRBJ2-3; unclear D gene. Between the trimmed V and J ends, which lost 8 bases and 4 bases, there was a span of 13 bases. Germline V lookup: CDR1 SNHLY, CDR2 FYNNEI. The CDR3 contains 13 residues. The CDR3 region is CASRRSNPDTQYF. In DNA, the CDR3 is TGTGCCAGCCGGCGTAGCAATCCAGATACGCAGTATTTT.

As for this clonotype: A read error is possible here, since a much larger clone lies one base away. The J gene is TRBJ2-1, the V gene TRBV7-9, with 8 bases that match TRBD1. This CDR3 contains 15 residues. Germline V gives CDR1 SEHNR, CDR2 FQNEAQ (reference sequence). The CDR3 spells CVSSLAGGHYNEQFF. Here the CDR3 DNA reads TGTGTCAGCAGCCTGGCAGGGGGCCACTACAATGAGCAGTTCTTC. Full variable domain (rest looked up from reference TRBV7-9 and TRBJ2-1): DTGVSQNPRHKITKRGQNVTFRCDPISEHNRLYWYRQTLGQGPEFLTYFQNEAQLEKSRLLSDRFSAERPKGSFSTLEIQRTEQGDSAMYLCVSSLAGGHYNEQFFGPGTRLTVL.

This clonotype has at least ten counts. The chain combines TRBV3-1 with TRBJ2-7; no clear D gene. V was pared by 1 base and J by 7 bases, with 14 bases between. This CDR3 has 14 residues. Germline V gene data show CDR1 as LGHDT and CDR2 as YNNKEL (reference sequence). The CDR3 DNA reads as TGTGCCAGCAGCCAAGTCATGTTCCAGCGAGAGCAGTACTTC. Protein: CASSQVMFQREQYF.

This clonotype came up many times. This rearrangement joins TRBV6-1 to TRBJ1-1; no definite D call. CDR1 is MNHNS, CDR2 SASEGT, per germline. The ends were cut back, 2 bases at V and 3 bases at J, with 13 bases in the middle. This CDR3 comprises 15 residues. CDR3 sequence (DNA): TGTGCCAGCAGTGAAATGACGGTCGGGGACACTGAAGCTTTCTTT. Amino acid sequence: CASSEMTVGDTEAFF.

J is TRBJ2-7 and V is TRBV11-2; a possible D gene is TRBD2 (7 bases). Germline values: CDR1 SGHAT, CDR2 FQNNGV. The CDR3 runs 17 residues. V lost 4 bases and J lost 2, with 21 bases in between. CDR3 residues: CASSSIGARGATYEQYF. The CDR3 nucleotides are TGTGCCAGCAGCTCCATAGGGGCCCGGGGGGCAACCTACGAGCAGTACTTC.